The clone carrying this T cell receptor beta chain occurred many times. The sample is drawn from a study of T cell repertoires in cytomegalovirus infection. Trimming stripped 5 bases from V and 6 bases from J, with 19 bases between. Per the germline V gene, CDR1 is SGHTA and CDR2 is FQGTGA. This CDR3 contains 15 residues. TCRdb re-called the reads through MiXCR, storing one row per CDR3 protein. This table holds about 460,000 distinct CDR3 sequences, roughly 12% found once. V and J are TRBV7-3 and TRBJ1-2; possible D gene TRBD1, 5 bases. The source material was PBMCs. The TCR sequence derives from a human donor in good health (CMV status not recorded). Some clones in this sample may be carry-over from other donors' samples. The CDR3 nucleotides read TGTGCCAGCAGCCCGTCGGGGCAGGCGGCGCATGGCTACACCTTC. Amino acids: CASSPSGQAAHGYTF.